The 20 T cell receptor beta chains reported below all come from one sample, sequenced in a study of cytomegalovirus exposure and HLA in healthy donors. PCR employed 60 Vbeta and 13 Jbeta primers. Assay used: immunoSEQ multiplex PCR; TCRdb lists only in-frame clones, some missing. The repertoire holds 120,000 or so clones, with around 79% as singletons. Sequenced material: PBMCs. Source of these receptors: a woman between 40 and 55 years old in good health and CMV-seronegative.

Turning to this clone: At one end, the junction sequence differs from germline, possibly due to a read error. This rearrangement joins TRBV7-9 to TRBJ2-2, with D perhaps TRBD1 (5 bases). The length of the CDR3 is 14 residues. Germline V lookup: CDR1 SEHNR, CDR2 FQNEAQ (reference sequence). Here the CDR3 reads CSSSVTETTGELFF. CDR3 DNA: TGTTCCAGCAGCGTGACAGAGACCACCGGGGAGCTGTTTTTT.

V and J are TRBV5-5 and TRBJ1-4; TRBD1 aligns across 8 bases. The CDR3 runs to 15 residues. The germline gives CDR1 SGHKS, CDR2 YYEKEE (reference sequence). The V and J ends lost 4 bases and 6 bases, in that order; junction bases with no gene match: 8. CDR3 loop: CASSLQGAGDEKLFF. In DNA form, the CDR3 reads TGTGCCAGCAGCCTCCAGGGGGCCGGAGATGAAAAACTGTTTTTT.

CDR3 sequence: CASSSTRDTQYF. Written as DNA, the CDR3 is TGTGCCAGCAGCTCCACCAGAGATACGCAGTATTTT. The chain recombines TRBV7-2 with TRBJ2-3; D remains unclear. V was shortened by 4 bases and J by 5 bases, with 7 bases between the two germline ends. From germline, CDR1 is SGHTA and CDR2 FQGNSA. The CDR3 is 12 amino acids. Full variable domain (missing parts from reference TRBV7-2 and TRBJ2-3): GAGVSQSPSNKVTEKGKDVELRCDPISGHTALYWYRQSLGQGLEFLIYFQGNSAPDKSGLPSDRFSAERTGGSVSTLTIQRTQQEDSAVYLCASSSTRDTQYFGPGTRLTVL.

This clone was recorded a few times. The rearrangement joins TRBV21-1 to TRBJ1-1; the table assigns TRBD1, which was not confirmed against the DNA. TRBV21-1 is a documented pseudogene. There are 15 residues in the CDR3. CDR3 sequence reads: CASSNGDKGNTEAFF. CDR3 nucleotide sequence: TGTGCCAGCAGCAACGGGGACAAGGGGAACACTGAAGCTTTCTTT.

The chain couples TRBV19 to TRBJ2-4, with 10 nucleotides matching TRBD1. The CDR3 is 12 residues long. Germline loops: CDR1 LNHDA, CDR2 SQIVND (reference sequence). Trimming at V came to 10 bases and at J to 12 bases, leaving 9 bases not matched to a gene. The DNA of the CDR3 is TGTGCCACCTGGGACAGGGGTGACAGTCAGTACTTC. Its protein is CATWDRGDSQYF.

The chain has TRBV10-3 and TRBJ2-7; 10 bases map to TRBD1. The ends lost 7 bases at V and 5 bases at J; junction bases unmatched: 8. Per the germline V gene, CDR1 is ENHRY and CDR2 is SYGVKD. This CDR3 region has 14 residues. This chain's CDR3 is CAITATGGPDEQYF. CDR3 coding DNA: TGTGCCATCACCGCGACAGGGGGCCCCGACGAGCAGTACTTC.

Concerning this clone: A junction end diverges from the germline sequence, so it may reflect a read error. The DNA of the CDR3 is TGTTCCAGCAGCAAAAGGCGGCTTGGTAACCGGGAGACCCAGTACTTC. Translation: CSSSKRRLGNRETQYF. The genes are TRBV7-9 and TRBJ2-5, with D unresolved. The CDR3 has 16 residues. Germline lookup yields CDR1 SEHNR and CDR2 FQNEAQ (reference sequence).

The chain joins TRBV7-8 to TRBJ2-5; 8 nucleotides agree with TRBD1. The end of the DNA fits TRBJ2-7 better, so the J call may be wrong. The length of the CDR3 is 15 residues. Germline-derived CDR1 and CDR2 are SGHVS and FQNEAQ. The DNA for the CDR3 is TGTGCCAGCAGCCGCGGTCAGGGGGCAGGCTACGAGCAGTACTTC. This sequence encodes CASSRGQGAGYEQYF.

The V and J genes are TRBV5-5 and TRBJ1-2; no clear D. Germline CDR1 SGHKS, CDR2 YYEKEE (reference sequence). This CDR3 has 15 amino acids. V lost 2 bases and J 2 bases, leaving 13 bases between the germline ends. DNA for the CDR3: TGTGCCAGCAGCTTAGATTTCGGAGGGAACTATGGCTACACCTTC. It encodes CASSLDFGGNYGYTF.

This clone was seen only once. This sequence joins TRBV5-1 and TRBJ2-2, with 10 bases identical to TRBD2. Germline-derived CDR1 and CDR2 are SGHRS and YFSETQ. The CDR3 is made up of 15 amino acids. The V segment lost 3 bases and the J segment 3 bases; nucleotides outside the gene matches: 2. The CDR3 here is CASSSGTSDTGELFF. CDR3 DNA: TGCGCCAGCAGCTCCGGGACTAGCGACACCGGGGAGCTGTTTTTT.

This rearrangement joins TRBV29-1 to TRBJ2-2; no clear D gene. The V gene's germline CDR1 is SQVTM and CDR2 ANQGSEA. This CDR3 has 12 residues. Trimming pared 2 bases from V and 4 bases from J, leaving 5 bases between. The CDR3 loop reads CSVESLTGELFF. The CDR3 region has the DNA TGCAGCGTTGAATCTCTCACCGGGGAGCTGTTTTTT.

The chain links TRBV5-1 to TRBJ2-3; 7 bases fit TRBD2. The CDR3 is made up of 14 amino acids. The germline gives CDR1 SGHRS, CDR2 YFSETQ. V was clipped by 7 bases and J by 2 bases; unmatched bases: 7. CDR3 DNA sequence: TGCGCCAGCCAAGCGGGACCTAACACAGATACGCAGTATTTT. It is translated as CASQAGPNTDTQYF.

The chain employs TRBV5-4 and TRBJ2-7, with D perhaps TRBD2 (6 bases). V lost 4 bases and J lost 4, with 9 bases in between. The germline V gene has CDR1 SGHNT and CDR2 YYREEE (reference sequence). The CDR3 length is 12 residues. The CDR3 DNA is TGTGCCAGCAGCCCCGGAGGGTACGAGCAGTACTTC. The encoded protein is CASSPGGYEQYF.

The chain uses TRBV19 and TRBJ2-2, with 14 bases aligning to TRBD2. CDR3 length equals 15 residues. Germline V gene sequence: CDR1 LNHDA, CDR2 SQIVND (reference sequence). V was clipped by 6 bases and J by 6 bases; unmatched bases: 3. CDR3 sequence reads: CASRGLAGDAGELFF. The CDR3 nucleotides are TGTGCCAGTAGGGGACTAGCGGGAGATGCCGGGGAGCTGTTTTTT.

This chain connects TRBV5-1 to TRBJ2-5; TRBD2 agrees at 14 bases. The CDR3 loop spans 15 amino acids. J gave up 9 bases and V 4 bases, and 8 bases lay outside the gene matches. In germline, CDR1 is SGHRS, CDR2 YFSETQ. The CDR3 coding sequence is TGCGCCAGCAGCCAGACTAGCGGGAGGGCGACAGCCCAGTACTTC. Its protein product is CASSQTSGRATAQYF.

The chain is built from TRBV7-2 and TRBJ2-5; tentative D call: TRBD2 (6 bases). The end of the DNA aligns better with TRBJ2-7, so the J call may be wrong. The CDR3 runs to 14 residues. Germline CDR1 is SGHTA and CDR2 is FQGNSA. The DNA for the CDR3 is TGTGCCAGCAGCTTAGCGGAGGGTTACTACGAGCAGTACTTC. It specifies CASSLAEGYYEQYF.

V and J are TRBV25-1 and TRBJ2-1; D ambiguous. Germline-derived CDR1 and CDR2 are MGHDK and SYGVNS. This CDR3 comprises 15 residues. Trimming stripped 3 bases from V and 6 bases from J, with 15 bases between. The CDR3 nucleotides read TGTGCCAGCAGTGATTTCGGGTTCGGTCTCAATGAGCAGTTCTTC. Protein sequence: CASSDFGFGLNEQFF.

As regards this clone: This likely comes from a read error, as the CDR3 has no conserved phenylalanine or tryptophan at its end. It is unclear where the CDR3 begins or ends on the DNA, so no DNA is shown, and the CDR3 is as TCRdb lists it. The genes are TRBV29-1 and TRBJ1-1. Germline CDR1 SQVTM, CDR2 ANQGSEA. The CDR3 comprises 12 residues, both ends counted. The CDR3 reads CSVVGARGGAIS.

The genes are TRBV6-4 and TRBJ2-3, with 7 positions matching TRBD2. Trimming took 10 bases from V and 4 from J; bases not matched to a gene: 14. Per the germline V gene, CDR1 is MRHNA and CDR2 is SNTAGT. This CDR3 is built from 15 residues. The CDR3 reads CAIQRASGVPDTQYF. As DNA, the CDR3 is TGTGCCATCCAAAGGGCCAGCGGGGTGCCAGATACGCAGTATTTT.

The chain links TRBV18 to TRBJ1-2, with a possible D match to TRBD1 (5 bases). Between the trimmed V and J ends, which lost 3 bases and 2 bases, there was a span of 10 bases. The CDR3 totals 14 residues. Germline V gene data show CDR1 as KGHSH and CDR2 as LQKENI. The CDR3 here is CASSPGGNNYGYTF. The CDR3, as DNA: TGTGCCAGCTCACCGGGGGGGAACAACTATGGCTACACCTTC.